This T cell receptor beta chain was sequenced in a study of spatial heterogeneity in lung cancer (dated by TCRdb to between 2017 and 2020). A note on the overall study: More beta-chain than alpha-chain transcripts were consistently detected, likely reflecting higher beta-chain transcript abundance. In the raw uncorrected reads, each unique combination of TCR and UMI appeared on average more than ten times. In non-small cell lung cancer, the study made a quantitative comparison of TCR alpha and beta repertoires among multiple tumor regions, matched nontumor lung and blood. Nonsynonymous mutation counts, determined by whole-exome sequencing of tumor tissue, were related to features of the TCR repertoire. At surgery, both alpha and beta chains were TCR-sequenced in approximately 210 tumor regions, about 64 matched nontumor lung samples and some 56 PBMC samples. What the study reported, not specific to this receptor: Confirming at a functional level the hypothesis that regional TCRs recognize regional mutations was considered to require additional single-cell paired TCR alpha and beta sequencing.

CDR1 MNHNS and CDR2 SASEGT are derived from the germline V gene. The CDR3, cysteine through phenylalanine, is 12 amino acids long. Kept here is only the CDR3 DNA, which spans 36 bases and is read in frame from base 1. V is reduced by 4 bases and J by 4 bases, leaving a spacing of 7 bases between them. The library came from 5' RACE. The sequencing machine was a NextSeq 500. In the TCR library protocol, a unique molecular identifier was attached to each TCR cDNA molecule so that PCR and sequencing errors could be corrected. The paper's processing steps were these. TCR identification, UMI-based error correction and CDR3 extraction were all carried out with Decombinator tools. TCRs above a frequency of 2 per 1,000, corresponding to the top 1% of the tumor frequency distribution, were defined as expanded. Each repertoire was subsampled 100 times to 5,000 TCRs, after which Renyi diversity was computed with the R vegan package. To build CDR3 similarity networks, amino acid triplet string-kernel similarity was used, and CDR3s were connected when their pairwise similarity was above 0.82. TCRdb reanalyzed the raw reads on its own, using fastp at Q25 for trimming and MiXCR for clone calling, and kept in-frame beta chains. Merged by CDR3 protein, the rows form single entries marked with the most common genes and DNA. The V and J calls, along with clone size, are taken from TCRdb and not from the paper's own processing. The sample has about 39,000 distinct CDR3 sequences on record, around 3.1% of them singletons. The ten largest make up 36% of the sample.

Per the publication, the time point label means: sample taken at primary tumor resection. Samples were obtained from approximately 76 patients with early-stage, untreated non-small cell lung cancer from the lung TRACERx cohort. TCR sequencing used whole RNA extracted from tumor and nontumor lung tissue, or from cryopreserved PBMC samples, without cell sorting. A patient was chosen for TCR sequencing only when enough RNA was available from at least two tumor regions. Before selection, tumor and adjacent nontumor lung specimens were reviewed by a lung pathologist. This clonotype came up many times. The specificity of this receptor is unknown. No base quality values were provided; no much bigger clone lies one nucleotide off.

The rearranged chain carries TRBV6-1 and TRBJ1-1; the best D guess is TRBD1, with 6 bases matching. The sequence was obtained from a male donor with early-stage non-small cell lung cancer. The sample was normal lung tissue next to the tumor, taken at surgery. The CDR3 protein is CASSARGTEAFF. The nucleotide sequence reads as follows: TGTGCCAGCAGTGCCAGGGGCACTGAAGCTTTCTTT.